This T cell receptor (beta chain) emerged from a study of blood T cell repertoires in COVID-19. Across the whole study: Both acute and convalescent COVID-19 samples were obtained from the United States, Italy and Spain. From T cells, B-cell-depleted T cells, or PBMCs came the material, which was cDNA or gDNA.

The CDR3 contains 13 residues. CDR1 and CDR2 (germline): SGHNT, YYREEE (reference sequence). V gave up 9 bases and J gave up 13 bases, with 20 bases separating them. In the source study's methods: Estimates of nucleated cell counts were drawn from the amplification of reference gene primers. Some clones are missing from TCRdb's copy, which holds only in-frame ones; the method was immunoSEQ multiplex PCR. The DNA was the basis for D and trimming; V, J and clone size are from that table. The repertoire holds some 200,000 clones, 80% to 90% seen once, with approximately 5.1% in the top ten. This receptor was taken from a woman aged 60 to 75 who had recovered from COVID-19. The sequenced sample was peripheral blood. The rearrangement joins TRBV5-4 to TRBJ1-6; D unresolved. The CDR3 coding sequence is TGTGCCACCGCGCCGGCAGGCAGCAACCCCCTCCACTTT. The encoded protein is CATAPAGSNPLHF.